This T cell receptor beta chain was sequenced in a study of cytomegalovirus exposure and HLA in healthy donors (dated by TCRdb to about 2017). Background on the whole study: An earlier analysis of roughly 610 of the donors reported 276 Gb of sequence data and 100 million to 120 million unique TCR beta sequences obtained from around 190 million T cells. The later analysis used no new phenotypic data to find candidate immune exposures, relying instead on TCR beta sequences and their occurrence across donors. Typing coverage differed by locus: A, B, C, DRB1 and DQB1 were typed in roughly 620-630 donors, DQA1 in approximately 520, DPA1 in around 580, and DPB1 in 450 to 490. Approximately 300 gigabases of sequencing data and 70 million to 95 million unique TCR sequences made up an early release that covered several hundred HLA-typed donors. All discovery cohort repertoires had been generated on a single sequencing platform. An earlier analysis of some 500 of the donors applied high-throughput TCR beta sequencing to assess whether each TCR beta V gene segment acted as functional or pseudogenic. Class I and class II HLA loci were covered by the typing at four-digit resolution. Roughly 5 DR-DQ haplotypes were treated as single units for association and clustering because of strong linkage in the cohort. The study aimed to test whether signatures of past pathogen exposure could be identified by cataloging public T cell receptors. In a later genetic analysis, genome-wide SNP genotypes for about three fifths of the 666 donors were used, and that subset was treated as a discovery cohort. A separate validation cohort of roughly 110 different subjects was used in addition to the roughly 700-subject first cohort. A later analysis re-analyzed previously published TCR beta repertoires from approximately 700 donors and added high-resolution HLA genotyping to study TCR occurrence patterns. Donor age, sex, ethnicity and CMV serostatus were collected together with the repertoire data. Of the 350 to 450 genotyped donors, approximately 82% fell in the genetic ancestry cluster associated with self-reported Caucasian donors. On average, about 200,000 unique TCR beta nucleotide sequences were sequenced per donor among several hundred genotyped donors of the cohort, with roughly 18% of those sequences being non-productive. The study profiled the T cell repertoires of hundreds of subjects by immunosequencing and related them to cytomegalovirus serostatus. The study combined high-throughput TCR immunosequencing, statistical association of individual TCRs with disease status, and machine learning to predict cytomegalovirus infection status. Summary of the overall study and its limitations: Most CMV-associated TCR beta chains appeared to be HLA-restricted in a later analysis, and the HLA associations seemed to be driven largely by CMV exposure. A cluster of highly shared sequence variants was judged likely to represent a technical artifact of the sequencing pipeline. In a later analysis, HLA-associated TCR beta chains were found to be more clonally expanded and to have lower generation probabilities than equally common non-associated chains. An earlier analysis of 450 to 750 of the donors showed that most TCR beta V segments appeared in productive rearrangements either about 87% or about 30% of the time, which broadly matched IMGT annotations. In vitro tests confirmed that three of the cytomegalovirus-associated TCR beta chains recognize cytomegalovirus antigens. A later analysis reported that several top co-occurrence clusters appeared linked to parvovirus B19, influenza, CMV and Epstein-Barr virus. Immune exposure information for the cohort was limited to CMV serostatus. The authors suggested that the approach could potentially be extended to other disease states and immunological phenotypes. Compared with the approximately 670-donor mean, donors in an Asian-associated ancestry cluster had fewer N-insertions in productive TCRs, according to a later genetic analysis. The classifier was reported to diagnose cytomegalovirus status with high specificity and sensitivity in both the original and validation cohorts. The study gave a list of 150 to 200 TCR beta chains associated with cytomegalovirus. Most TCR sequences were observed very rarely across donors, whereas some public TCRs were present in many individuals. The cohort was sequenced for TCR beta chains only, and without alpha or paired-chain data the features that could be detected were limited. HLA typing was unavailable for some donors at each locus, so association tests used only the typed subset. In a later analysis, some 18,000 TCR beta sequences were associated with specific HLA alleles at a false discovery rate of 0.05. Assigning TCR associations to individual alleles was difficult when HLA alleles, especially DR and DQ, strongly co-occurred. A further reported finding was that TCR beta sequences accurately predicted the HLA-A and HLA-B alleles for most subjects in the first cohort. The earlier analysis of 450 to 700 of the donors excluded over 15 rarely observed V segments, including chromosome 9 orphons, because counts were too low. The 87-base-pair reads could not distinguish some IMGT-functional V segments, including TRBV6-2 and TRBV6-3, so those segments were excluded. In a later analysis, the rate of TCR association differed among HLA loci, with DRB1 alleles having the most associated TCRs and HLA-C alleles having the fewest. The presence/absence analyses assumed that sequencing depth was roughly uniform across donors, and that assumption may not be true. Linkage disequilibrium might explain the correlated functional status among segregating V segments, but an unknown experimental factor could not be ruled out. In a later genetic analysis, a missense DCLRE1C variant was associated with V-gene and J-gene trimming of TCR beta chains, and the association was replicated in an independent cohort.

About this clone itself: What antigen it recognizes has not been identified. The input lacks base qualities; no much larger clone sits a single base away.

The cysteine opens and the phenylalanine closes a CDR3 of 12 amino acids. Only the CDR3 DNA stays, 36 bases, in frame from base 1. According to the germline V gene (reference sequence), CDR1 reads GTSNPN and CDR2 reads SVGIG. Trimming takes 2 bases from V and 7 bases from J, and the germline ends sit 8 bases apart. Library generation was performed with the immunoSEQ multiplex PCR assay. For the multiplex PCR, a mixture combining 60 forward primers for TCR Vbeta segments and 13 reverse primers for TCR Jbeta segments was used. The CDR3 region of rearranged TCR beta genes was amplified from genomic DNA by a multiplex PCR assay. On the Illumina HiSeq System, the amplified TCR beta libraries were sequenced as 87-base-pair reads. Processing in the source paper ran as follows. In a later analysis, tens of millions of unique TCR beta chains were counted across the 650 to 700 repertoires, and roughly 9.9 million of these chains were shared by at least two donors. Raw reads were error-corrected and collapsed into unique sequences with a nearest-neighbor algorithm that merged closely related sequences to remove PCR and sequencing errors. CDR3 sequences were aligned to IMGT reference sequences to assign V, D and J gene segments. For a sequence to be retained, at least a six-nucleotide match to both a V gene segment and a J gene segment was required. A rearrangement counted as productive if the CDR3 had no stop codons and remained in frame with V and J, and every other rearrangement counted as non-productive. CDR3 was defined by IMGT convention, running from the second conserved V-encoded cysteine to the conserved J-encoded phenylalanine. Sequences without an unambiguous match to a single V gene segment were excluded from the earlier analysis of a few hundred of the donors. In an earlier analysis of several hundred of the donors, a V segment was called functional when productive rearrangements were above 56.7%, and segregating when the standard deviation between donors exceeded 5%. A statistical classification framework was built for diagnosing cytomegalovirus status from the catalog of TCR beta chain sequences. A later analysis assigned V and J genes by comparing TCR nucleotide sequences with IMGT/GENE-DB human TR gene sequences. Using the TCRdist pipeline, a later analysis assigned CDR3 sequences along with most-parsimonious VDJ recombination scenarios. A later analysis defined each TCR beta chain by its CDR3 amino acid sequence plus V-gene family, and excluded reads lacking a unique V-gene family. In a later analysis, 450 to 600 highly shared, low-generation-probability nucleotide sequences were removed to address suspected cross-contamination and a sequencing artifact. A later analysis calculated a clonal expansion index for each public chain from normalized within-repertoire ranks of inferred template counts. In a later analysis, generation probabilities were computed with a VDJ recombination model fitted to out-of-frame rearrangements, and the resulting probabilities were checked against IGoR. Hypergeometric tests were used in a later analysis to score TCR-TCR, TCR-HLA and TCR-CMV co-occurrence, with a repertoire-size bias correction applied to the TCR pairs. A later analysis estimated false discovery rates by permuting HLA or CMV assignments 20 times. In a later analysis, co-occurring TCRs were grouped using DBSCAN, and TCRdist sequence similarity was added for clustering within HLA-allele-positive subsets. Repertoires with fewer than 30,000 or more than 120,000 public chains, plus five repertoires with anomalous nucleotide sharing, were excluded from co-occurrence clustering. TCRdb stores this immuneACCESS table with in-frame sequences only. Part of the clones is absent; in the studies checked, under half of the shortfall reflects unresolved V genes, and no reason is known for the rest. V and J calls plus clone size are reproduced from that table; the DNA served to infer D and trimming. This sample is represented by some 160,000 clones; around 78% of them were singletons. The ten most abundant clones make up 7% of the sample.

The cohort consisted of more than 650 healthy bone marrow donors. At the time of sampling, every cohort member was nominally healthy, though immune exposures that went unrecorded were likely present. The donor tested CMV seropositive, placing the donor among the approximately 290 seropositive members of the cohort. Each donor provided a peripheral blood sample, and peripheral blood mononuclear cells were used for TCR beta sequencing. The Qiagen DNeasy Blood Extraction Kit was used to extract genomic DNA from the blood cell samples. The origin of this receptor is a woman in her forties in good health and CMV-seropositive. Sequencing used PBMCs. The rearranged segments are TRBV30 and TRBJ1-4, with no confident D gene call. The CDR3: CAWSTSGEKLFF. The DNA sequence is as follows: TGTGCCTGGAGTACGAGTGGTGAAAAACTGTTTTTT.